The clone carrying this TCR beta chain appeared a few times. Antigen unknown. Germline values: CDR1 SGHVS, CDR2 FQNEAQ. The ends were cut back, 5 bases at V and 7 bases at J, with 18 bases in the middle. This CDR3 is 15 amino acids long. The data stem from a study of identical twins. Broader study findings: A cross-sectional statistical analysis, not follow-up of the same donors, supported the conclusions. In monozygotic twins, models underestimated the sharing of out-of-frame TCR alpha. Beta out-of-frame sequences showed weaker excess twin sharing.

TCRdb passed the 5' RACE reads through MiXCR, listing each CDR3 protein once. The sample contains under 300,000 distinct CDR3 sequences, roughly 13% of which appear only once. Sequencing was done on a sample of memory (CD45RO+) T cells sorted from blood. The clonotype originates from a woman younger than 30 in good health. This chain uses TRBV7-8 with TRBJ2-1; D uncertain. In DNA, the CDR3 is TGTGCCAGCAGCCTAGGTGCGATGGGTATGAATGAGCAGTTCTTC. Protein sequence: CASSLGAMGMNEQFF.